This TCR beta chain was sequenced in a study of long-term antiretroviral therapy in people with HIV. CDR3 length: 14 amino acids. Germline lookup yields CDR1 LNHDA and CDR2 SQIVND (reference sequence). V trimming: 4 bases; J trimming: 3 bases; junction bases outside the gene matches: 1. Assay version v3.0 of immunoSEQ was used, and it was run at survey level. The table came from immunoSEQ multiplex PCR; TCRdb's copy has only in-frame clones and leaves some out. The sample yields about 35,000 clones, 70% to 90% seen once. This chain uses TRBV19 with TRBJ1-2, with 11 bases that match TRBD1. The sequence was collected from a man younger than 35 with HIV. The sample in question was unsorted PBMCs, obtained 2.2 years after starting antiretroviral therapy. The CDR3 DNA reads TGTGCCAGTAGTAGGGACAGGGGGTACTATGGCTACACCTTC. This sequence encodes CASSRDRGYYGYTF.